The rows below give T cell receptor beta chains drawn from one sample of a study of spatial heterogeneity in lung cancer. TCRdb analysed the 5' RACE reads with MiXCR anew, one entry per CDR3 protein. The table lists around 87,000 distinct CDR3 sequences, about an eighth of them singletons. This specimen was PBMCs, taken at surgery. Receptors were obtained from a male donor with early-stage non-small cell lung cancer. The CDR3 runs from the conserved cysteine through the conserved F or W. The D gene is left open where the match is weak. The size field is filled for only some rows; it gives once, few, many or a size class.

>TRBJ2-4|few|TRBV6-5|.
TGTGCCAGCAGTTCCACGGGACTGGCGGGGGCCCCCTCCGGAAACATTCAGTACTTC
CASSSTGLAGAPSGNIQYF
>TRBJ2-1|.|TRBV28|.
TGTGCCAGCAGTTTTGGTTGGGGGAATGAGCAGTTCTTC
CASSFGWGNEQFF
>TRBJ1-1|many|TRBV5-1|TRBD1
TGCGCCAGCACCGGACAGGGAAGCGCTGAAGCTTTCTTT
CASTGQGSAEAFF
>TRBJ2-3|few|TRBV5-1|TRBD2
TGCGCCAGCAGCTTCGGGACTAGCGGGGGACCCGGGGATACGCAGTATTTT
CASSFGTSGGPGDTQYF
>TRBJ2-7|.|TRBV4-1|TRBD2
TGCGCCAGCAGCCAAGTGAGGGCAGCGGGGGCCTACGAGCAGTACTTC
CASSQVRAAGAYEQYF
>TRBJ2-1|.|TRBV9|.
TGTGCCAGCAGCGTAGGGGTAGGGAATGGGAATGAGCAGTTCTTC
CASSVGVGNGNEQFF
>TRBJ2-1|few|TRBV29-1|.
TGCAGCGTTGCCCGGTTCGATGAGCAGTTCTTC
CSVARFDEQFF
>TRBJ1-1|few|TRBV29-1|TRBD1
TGCAGCGTCCCCAGGACAGGGAACACTGAAGCTTTCTTT
CSVPRTGNTEAFF
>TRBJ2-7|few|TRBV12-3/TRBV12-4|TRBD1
TGTGCCAGCAGTCCCCCCGGGACAGGGGGCTACGAGCAGTACTTC
CASSPPGTGGYEQYF
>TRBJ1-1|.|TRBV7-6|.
TGTGCCAGCAGCTTAGCGGAGACGAGCACTGAAGCTTTCTTT
CASSLAETSTEAFF
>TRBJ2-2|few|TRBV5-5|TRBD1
TGTGCCAGCAGCCTTCGACAGGGGAGAACCACCGGGGAGCTGTTTTTT
CASSLRQGRTTGELFF
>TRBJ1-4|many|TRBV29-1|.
TGCAGCGTCGAGGGGACCGGTGGTGAAAAACTGTTTTTT
CSVEGTGGEKLFF